This paragraph covers one T cell receptor beta chain sequence. What it binds is unknown. Libraries were prepared by immunoSEQ multiplex PCR; TCRdb keeps only in-frame clonotypes and omits some of them. Of approximately 130,000 clones in the sample, 84% are singletons; the top ten hold about 3.3%. The source of the sample is a study of cytotoxic CD8 clonotypes in ibrutinib-treated CLL. The wider study: After treatment lasting a median roughly 12 months, range 6 to 36, response samples were collected. General study findings and limits: The clonality went up when patients responded to ibrutinib and dropped back toward baseline at progression.

V dropped 5 bases and J dropped 6; count of bases not matched to a gene: 9. The germline gives CDR1 SGHTA, CDR2 FQGNSA. The length of the CDR3 is 16 residues. The specimen was PBMCs, collected after 24 months of ibrutinib treatment. The chain combines TRBV7-2 with TRBJ2-2, with 10 positions matching TRBD2. This clonotype was sampled from a human donor with chronic lymphocytic leukemia. CDR3 coding DNA: TGTGCCAGCAGCCGTTCCAGCGGGGGGGCGCCCGGGGAGCTGTTTTTT. Its translation is CASSRSSGGAPGELFF.